A selection of T cell receptor beta chains follows, all from one sample in a study of T cells in Graves' hyperthyroidism and ophthalmopathy. Using its own MiXCR run on the multiplex PCR reads, TCRdb lists one record per CDR3 protein. The repertoire consists of a few hundred thousand distinct CDR3 sequences, with 15% to 19% occurring once and the leading ten covering approximately 7%. Sequencing was carried out using blood. The receptors stem from a woman aged 25 to 39 with Graves' hyperthyroidism. The CDR3 runs from the conserved cysteine through the conserved F or W. A D gene is named only where the DNA matches it firmly. Rows give clone size only sometimes, using once, few, many, or a class for an expanded clone.

-	few	TRBJ1-6	TRBV27	CASSLYYGGSPLHF	TGTGCCAGCAGTTTATACTACGGCGGTTCACCCCTCCACTTT
-	many	TRBJ2-1	TRBV7-2	CASSLLADSYNEQFF	TGTGCCAGCAGCTTATTAGCGGACTCCTACAATGAGCAGTTCTTC
TRBD2	many	TRBJ2-7	TRBV20-1	CSASRASGRTSYEQYF	TGCAGTGCTAGTCGGGCTAGCGGGAGGACCTCCTACGAGCAGTACTTC
-	many	TRBJ2-1	TRBV6-6	CASSYSNWGSSYNEQFF	TGTGCCAGCAGTTACTCGAATTGGGGTAGCTCCTACAATGAGCAGTTCTTC
-	few	TRBJ1-1	TRBV12-3/TRBV12-4	CASSAIYRDNTEAFF	TGTGCCAGCAGTGCCATCTACAGGGACAACACTGAAGCTTTCTTT
-	few	TRBJ1-5	TRBV6-2/TRBV6-3	CASSYKPGLRNQPQHF	TGTGCCAGCAGTTACAAACCCGGGCTGCGCAATCAGCCCCAGCATTTT
-	many	TRBJ1-1	TRBV2	CASSVTGLLHEAFF	TGTGCCAGCAGTGTAACGGGCCTCTTGCATGAAGCTTTCTTT
TRBD1	few	TRBJ2-7	TRBV20-1	CSARFGTGVGEQYF	TGCAGTGCCCGGTTCGGGACAGGGGTCGGGGAGCAGTACTTC
-	many	TRBJ2-1	TRBV7-3	CASSSYKSSYNEQFF	TGTGCCAGCAGCTCCTACAAGAGCTCCTACAATGAGCAGTTCTTC
-	many	TRBJ2-1	TRBV3-1	CASSQDLPVYNEQFF	TGTGCCAGCAGCCAAGATCTGCCTGTATACAATGAGCAGTTCTTC
TRBD2	-	TRBJ2-3	TRBV5-5	CASSSRAGEDVDTQYF	TGTGCCAGCAGCTCTCGAGCGGGAGAGGATGTAGATACGCAGTATTTT
TRBD2	many	TRBJ2-1	TRBV20-1	CSARVPSSGSSYNEQFF	TGCAGTGCTAGAGTACCTTCTAGCGGGAGTTCCTACAATGAGCAGTTCTTC
TRBD1	-	TRBJ1-2	TRBV4-1	CASSQDPTRVQGAGGYTF	TGCGCCAGCAGCCAAGATCCTACCCGAGTCCAGGGGGCGGGTGGCTACACCTTC
TRBD2	-	TRBJ2-2	TRBV29-1	CSVVSWRGGWAAGVVDTGELFF	TGCAGCGTTGTGTCGTGGCGGGGTGGGTGGGCCGCGGGAGTTGTTGATACCGGGGAGCTGTTTTTT
TRBD2	-	TRBJ2-7	TRBV3-1	CASSPGLVGYEQYF	TGTGCCAGCAGCCCAGGACTAGTGGGTTACGAGCAGTACTTC
-	few	TRBJ1-1	TRBV7-9	CASSPGKRNTEAFF	TGTGCCAGCAGCCCCGGGAAAAGGAACACTGAAGCTTTCTTT
-	few	TRBJ2-7	TRBV27	CASRRDKPYEQYF	TGTGCCAGCAGGAGGGACAAACCCTACGAGCAGTACTTC
TRBD1	-	TRBJ1-5	TRBV5-5	CANSLQGNQPQHF	TGTGCCAACAGCTTACAGGGGAATCAGCCCCAGCATTTT
-	few	TRBJ2-7	TRBV6-1	CASSERGFTYEQYF	TGTGCCAGCAGTGAACGGGGATTCACCTACGAGCAGTACTTC
-	many	TRBJ1-1	TRBV11-2	CASSLGREGREAFF	TGTGCCAGCAGCTTAGGCCGGGAGGGGAGGGAGGCTTTCTTT
-	many	TRBJ2-7	TRBV6-1	CASSGTSYEQYF	TGTGCCAGCTCAGGGACCTCCTACGAGCAGTACTTC
-	-	TRBJ2-1	TRBV2	CASSEEGAYNEQFF	TGTGCCAGCAGTGAGGAGGGAGCCTACAATGAGCAGTTCTTC
-	-	TRBJ1-5	TRBV29-1	CSVELGHNQPQHF	TGCAGCGTTGAATTAGGGCACAATCAGCCCCAGCATTTT
-	many	TRBJ2-3	TRBV5-1	CASSPLQESLFTDTQYF	TGCGCCAGCAGCCCGCTCCAGGAGTCCCTTTTCACAGATACGCAGTATTTT
-	many	TRBJ2-7	TRBV27	CASSLSLAPYEQYF	TGTGCCAGCAGTTTATCTCTAGCCCCCTACGAGCAGTACTTC
TRBD2	-	TRBJ2-1	TRBV4-2	CASSQDQGLAAPEYNEQFF	TGTGCCAGCAGCCAAGACCAGGGACTAGCGGCCCCGGAGTACAATGAGCAGTTCTTC
-	-	TRBJ1-2	TRBV12-3/TRBV12-4	CASRSDSNYGYTF	TGTGCCAGCAGATCGGACAGTAACTATGGCTACACCTTC
TRBD1	many	TRBJ1-5	TRBV7-3	CASSQDRGGEPQHF	TGTGCCAGCAGCCAAGACAGGGGCGGCGAGCCCCAGCATTTT
-	few	TRBJ2-4	TRBV6-1	CASSDILAKNIQYF	TGTGCCAGCAGTGATATTCTAGCCAAAAACATTCAGTACTTC
-	-	TRBJ1-4	TRBV20-1	CSANRDPDNEKLFF	TGCAGTGCCAACCGGGACCCAGATAATGAAAAACTGTTTTTT
-	few	TRBJ2-1	TRBV27	CASRKTGAPYNEQFF	TGTGCCAGCAGAAAAACCGGGGCCCCCTACAATGAGCAGTTCTTC
-	-	TRBJ1-4	TRBV15	CATSRVSSNEKLFF	TGTGCCACCAGCAGAGTTTCCAGTAATGAAAAACTGTTTTTT
-	many	TRBJ1-4	TRBV20-1	CSASEGVQEKLFF	TGCAGTGCTAGCGAGGGGGTACAGGAAAAACTGTTTTTT
-	many	TRBJ2-1	TRBV20-1	CSARGEERANEQFF	TGCAGTGCTAGAGGAGAGGAGCGGGCCAATGAGCAGTTCTTC
-	many	TRBJ1-5	TRBV6-2/TRBV6-3	CASSYSGFWSNQPQHF	TGTGCCAGCAGTTACTCGGGGTTCTGGAGCAATCAGCCCCAGCATTTT
-	many	TRBJ2-3	TRBV7-9	CASSRGQGSSTDTQYF	TGTGCCAGCAGCCGGGGGCAGGGTAGCAGTACAGATACGCAGTATTTT
-	many	TRBJ2-7	TRBV12-3/TRBV12-4	CASSFKENYEQYF	TGTGCCAGCAGTTTCAAGGAGAACTACGAGCAGTACTTC
TRBD1	many	TRBJ2-7	TRBV6-2/TRBV6-3	CASSGPGTDLTYEQYF	TGTGCCAGCAGTGGCCCGGGGACAGACCTGACCTACGAGCAGTACTTC
TRBD2	-	TRBJ2-1	TRBV11-2	CASASGRDEQFF	TGTGCCAGCGCTAGCGGGAGGGATGAGCAGTTCTTC